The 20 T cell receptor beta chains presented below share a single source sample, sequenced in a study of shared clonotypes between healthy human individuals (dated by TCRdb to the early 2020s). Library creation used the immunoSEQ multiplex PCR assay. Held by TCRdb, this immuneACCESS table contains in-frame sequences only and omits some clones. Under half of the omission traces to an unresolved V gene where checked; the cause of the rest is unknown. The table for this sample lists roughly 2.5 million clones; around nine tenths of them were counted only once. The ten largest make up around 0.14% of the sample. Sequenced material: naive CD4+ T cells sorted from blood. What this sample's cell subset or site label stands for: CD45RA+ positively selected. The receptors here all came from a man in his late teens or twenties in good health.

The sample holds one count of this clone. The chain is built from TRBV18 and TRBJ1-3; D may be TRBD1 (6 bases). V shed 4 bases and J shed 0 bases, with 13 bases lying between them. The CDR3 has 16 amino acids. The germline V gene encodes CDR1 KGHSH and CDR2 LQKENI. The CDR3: CASSLYSDSSGNTIYF. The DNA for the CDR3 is TGTGCCAGCTCACTTTACTCGGACAGCTCTGGAAACACCATATATTTT.

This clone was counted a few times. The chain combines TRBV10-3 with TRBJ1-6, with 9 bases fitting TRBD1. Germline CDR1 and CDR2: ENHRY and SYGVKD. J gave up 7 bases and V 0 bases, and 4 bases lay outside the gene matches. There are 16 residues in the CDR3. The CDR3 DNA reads TGTGCCATCAGTGAGTCGGGGACAGGGTTGAATTCACCCCTCCACTTT. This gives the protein CAISESGTGLNSPLHF.

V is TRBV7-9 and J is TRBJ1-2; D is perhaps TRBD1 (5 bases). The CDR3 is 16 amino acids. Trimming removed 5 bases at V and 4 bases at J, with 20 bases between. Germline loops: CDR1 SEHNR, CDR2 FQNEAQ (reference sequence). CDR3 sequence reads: CASSPLGPQNSYGYTF. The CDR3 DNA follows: TGTGCCAGCAGCCCCTTGGGACCGCAGAACTCCTATGGCTACACCTTC.

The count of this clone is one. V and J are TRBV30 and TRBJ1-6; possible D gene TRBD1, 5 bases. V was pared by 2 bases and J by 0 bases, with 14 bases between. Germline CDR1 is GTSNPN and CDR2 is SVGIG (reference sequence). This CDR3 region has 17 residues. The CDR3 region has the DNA TGTGCCTGGAGTAGCGGGACCAAAAGCTCCTATAATTCACCCCTCCACTTT. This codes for CAWSSGTKSSYNSPLHF.

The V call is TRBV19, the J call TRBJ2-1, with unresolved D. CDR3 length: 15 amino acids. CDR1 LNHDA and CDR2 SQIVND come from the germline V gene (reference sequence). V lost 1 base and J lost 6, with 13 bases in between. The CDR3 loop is CASSIAASPVNEQFF. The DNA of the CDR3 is TGTGCCAGTAGTATAGCGGCTAGTCCGGTCAATGAGCAGTTCTTC.

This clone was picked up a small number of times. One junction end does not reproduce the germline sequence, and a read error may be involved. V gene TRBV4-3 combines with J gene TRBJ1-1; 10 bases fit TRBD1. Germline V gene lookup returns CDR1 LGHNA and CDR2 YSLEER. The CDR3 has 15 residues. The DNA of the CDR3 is TGCGCCAGCAGCCAAGGGGACAGGGGTGGGGCTGAAGCCTTCTTT. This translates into CASSQGDRGGAEAFF.

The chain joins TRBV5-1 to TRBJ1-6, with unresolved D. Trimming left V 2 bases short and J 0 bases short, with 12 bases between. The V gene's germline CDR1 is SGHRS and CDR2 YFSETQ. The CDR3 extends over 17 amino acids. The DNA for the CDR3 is TGCGCCAGCAGCTTCGGCCTGGGAGGCTCCTATAATTCACCCCTCCACTTT. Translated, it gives CASSFGLGGSYNSPLHF.

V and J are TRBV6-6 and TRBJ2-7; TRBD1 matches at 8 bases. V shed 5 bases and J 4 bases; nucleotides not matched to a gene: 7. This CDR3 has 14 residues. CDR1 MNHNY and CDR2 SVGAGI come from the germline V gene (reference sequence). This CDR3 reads CASSSSRQGYEQYF. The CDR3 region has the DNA TGTGCCAGCAGTAGCTCGCGACAGGGGTACGAGCAGTACTTC.

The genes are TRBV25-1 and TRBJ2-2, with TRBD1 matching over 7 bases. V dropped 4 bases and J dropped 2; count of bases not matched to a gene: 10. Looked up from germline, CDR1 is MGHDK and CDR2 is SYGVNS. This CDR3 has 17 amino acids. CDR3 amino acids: CASSGDLKGANTGELFF. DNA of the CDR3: TGTGCCAGCAGTGGAGATCTGAAGGGGGCAAACACCGGGGAGCTGTTTTTT. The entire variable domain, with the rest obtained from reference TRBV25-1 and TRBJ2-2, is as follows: EADIYQTPRYLVIGTGKKITLECSQTMGHDKMYWYQQDPGMELHLIHYSYGVNSTEKGDLSSESTVSRIRTEHFPLTLESARPSHTSQYLCASSGDLKGANTGELFFGEGSRLTVL.

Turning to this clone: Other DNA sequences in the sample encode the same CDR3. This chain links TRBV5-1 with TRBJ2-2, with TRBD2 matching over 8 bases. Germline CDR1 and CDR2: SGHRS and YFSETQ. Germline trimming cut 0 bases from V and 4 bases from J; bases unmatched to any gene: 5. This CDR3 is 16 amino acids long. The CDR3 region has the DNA TGCGCCAGCAGCTTGGATCCTAGCGGGCGCACCGGGGAGCTGTTTTTT. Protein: CASSLDPSGRTGELFF.

CDR3 bases: TGTGCCACCAGCAGCCGGGACCTGGACAATGAGCAGTTCTTC. It codes for CATSSRDLDNEQFF. V is TRBV15 and J is TRBJ2-1; D tentatively fits TRBD1 or TRBD2 (5 bases each). The CDR3 contains 14 residues. The germline V gene has CDR1 LNHNV and CDR2 YYDKDF (reference sequence). V was shortened by 3 bases and J by 5 bases, with 11 bases between the two germline ends.

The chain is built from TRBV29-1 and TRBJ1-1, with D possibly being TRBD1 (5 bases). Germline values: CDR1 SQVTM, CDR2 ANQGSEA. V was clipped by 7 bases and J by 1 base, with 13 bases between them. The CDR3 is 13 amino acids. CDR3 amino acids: CSGRGMPNTEAFF. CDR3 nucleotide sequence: TGCAGCGGGAGGGGTATGCCGAACACTGAAGCTTTCTTT.

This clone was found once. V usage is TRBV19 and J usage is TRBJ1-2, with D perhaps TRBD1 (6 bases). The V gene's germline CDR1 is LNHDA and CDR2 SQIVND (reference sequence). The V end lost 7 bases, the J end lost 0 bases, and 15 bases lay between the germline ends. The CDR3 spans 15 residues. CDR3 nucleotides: TGTGCCAGTACGGGCAGGGGCCAAACTAACTATGGCTACACCTTC. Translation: CASTGRGQTNYGYTF.

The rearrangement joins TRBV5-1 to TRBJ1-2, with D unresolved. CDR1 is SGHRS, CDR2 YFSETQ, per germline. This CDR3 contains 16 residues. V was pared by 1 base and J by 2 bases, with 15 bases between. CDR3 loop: CASSLRAVPLNYGYTF. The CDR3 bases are TGCGCCAGCAGCTTGAGGGCGGTCCCCCTCAACTATGGCTACACCTTC.

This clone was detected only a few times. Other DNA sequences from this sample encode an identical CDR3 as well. The CDR3 reads CASSSGDSNQPQHF. Written as DNA, the CDR3 is TGCGCCAGCAGTTCAGGAGATAGCAATCAGCCCCAGCATTTT. The J gene is TRBJ1-5, the V gene TRBV5-1, with D uncertain. CDR3 length: 14 amino acids. Germline CDR1 SGHRS, CDR2 YFSETQ. V was cut by 5 bases and J by 0 bases, with 9 bases left in between.

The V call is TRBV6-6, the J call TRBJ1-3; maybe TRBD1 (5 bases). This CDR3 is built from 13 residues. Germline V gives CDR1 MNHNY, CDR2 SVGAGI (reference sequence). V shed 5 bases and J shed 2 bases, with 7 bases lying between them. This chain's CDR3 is CASSARAGNTIYF. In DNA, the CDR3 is TGTGCCAGCAGTGCCAGGGCTGGAAACACCATATATTTT.

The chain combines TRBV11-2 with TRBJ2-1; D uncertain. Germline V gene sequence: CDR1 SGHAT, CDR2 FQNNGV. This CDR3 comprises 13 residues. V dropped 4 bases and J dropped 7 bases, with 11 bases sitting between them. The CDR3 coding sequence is TGTGCCAGCAGCTATCCTAACGAAAATGAGCAGTTCTTC. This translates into CASSYPNENEQFF.

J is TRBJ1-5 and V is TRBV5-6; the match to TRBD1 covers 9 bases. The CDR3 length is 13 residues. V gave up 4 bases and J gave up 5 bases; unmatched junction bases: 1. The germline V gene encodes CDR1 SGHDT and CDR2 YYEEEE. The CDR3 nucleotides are TGTGCCAGCAGCCGGGACAGGGATCAGCCCCAGCATTTT. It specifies CASSRDRDQPQHF.

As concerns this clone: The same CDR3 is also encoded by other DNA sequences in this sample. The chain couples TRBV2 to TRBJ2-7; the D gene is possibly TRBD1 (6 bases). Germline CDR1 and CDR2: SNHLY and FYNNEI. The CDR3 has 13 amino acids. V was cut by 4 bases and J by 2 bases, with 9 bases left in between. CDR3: CASSVQGTYEQYF. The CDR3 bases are TGTGCCAGCAGTGTCCAGGGGACCTACGAGCAGTACTTC.

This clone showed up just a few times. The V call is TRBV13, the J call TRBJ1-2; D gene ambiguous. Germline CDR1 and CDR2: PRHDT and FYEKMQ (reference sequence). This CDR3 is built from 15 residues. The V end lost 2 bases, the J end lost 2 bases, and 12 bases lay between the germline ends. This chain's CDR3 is CASSLLGQVNYGYTF. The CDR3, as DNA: TGTGCCAGCAGCTTACTCGGGCAGGTCAACTATGGCTACACCTTC.